This T cell receptor beta chain was sequenced during a study of blood T cells in healthy people across ages. Study results and limitations: With age, beta diversity per million T cells declined roughly linearly, significantly by over 35. Leaving the PBMCs unsorted stopped any conclusive comparison of naive versus antigen-experienced cells.

Staff drew approximately 9.7 milliliters of peripheral blood from each donor. A minimum of 5 micrograms of total RNA was extracted per sample. A second PCR, run for about 7 to 11 cycles, used a sample-barcoded 5' primer plus a J-beta primer mix. TCRdb reprocessed the 5' RACE reads with MiXCR, giving one entry per CDR3 protein. The repertoire holds 600,000 or so distinct CDR3 sequences, approximately 21% seen once, with 3.5% to 4% in the top ten. Regarding this clonotype: Antigen: not known.

This CDR3 spans 16 amino acids. Germline CDR1 reads SEHNR; CDR2 reads FQNEAQ (reference sequence). The receptor was isolated from a man aged 65 to 79 in good health. The chain carries TRBV7-9 and TRBJ2-5; 11 nucleotides agree with TRBD2. The J call may be incorrect, as the DNA end agrees better with TRBJ2-1. Sequencing was carried out using blood. The CDR3, as DNA: TGTGCCAGCAGCCCCCCACTAGCGGGAGTTCGCAATGAGCAGTTCTTC. Amino acids: CASSPPLAGVRNEQFF.